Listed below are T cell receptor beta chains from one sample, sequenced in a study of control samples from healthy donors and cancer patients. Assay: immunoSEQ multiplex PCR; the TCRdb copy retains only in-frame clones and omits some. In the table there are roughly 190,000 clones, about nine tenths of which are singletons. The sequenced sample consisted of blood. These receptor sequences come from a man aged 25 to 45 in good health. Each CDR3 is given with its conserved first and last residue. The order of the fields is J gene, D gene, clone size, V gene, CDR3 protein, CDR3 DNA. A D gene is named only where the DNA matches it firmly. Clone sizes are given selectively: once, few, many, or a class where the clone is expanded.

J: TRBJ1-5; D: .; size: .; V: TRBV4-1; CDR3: CASSDQGFNQPQHF; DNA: TGCGCCAGCAGCGATCAGGGTTTCAATCAGCCCCAGCATTTT
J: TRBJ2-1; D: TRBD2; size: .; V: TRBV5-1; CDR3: CASSDTSGGTNEQFF; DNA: TGCGCCAGCAGCGACACTAGCGGGGGGACCAATGAGCAGTTCTTC
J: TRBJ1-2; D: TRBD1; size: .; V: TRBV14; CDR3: CASSDLDRGYGYTF; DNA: TGTGCCAGCTCGGACCTGGACAGGGGCTATGGCTACACCTTC
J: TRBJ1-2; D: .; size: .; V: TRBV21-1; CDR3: CASSQNRDRGLNGYTF; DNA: TGTGCCAGCAGCCAAAACCGGGACAGGGGGCTCAATGGCTACACCTTC
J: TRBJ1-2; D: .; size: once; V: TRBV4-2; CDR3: CASSQMDRSGGYTF; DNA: TGTGCCAGCAGCCAGATGGACCGGAGCGGTGGCTACACCTTC
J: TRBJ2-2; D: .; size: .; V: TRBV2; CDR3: CASSEGAGGTGELFF; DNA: TGTGCCAGCAGTGAGGGGGCAGGTGGCACCGGGGAGCTGTTTTTT
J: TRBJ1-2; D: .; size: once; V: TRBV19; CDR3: CASSIRGYGYTF; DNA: TGTGCCAGTAGTATCCGGGGGTATGGCTACACCTTC
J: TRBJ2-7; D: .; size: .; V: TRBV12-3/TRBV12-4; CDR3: CASSPYVYEQYF; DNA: TGTGCCAGCAGTCCCTATGTGTACGAGCAGTACTTC
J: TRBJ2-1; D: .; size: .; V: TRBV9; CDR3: CASSFMAEPGYEQFF; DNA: TGTGCCAGCAGCTTCATGGCTGAGCCCGGTTATGAGCAGTTCTTC
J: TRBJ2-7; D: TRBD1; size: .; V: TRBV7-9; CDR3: CASSSRDRASYEQYF; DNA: TGTGCCAGCAGCAGCCGGGACAGGGCGAGCTACGAGCAGTACTTC
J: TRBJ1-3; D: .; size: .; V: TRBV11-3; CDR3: CASSFFRGNSGNTIYF; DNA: TGTGCCAGCAGCTTTTTCAGGGGTAATTCTGGAAACACCATATATTTT
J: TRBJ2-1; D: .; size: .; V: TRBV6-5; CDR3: CASSRDRVSHNEQFF; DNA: TGTGCCAGCAGTAGGGACCGGGTGTCGCACAATGAGCAGTTCTTC
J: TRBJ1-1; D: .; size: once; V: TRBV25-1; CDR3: CASSDPGQGDTEAFF; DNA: TGTGCCAGCAGTGACCCAGGGCAAGGGGACACTGAAGCTTTCTTT